Presented here are 10 T cell receptor beta chains from one specimen sequenced in a study of blood T cells in healthy people across ages. For the second PCR, which ran for about 6 to 12 cycles, a sample-barcoded 5' primer and a J-beta primer mix were used. TCRdb re-derived calls from the 5' RACE reads in MiXCR, one entry per CDR3 protein. The sample records some 1.7 million distinct CDR3 sequences, roughly 27% being singletons. Sequenced: blood. These receptors all come from a woman in her twenties or thirties in good health.

The chain couples TRBV20-1 to TRBJ2-3; D assignment may be TRBD1 or TRBD2 (5 bases each). The germline V and J ends were trimmed by 0 bases and 2 bases, with 21 bases remaining between them. Germline V lookup: CDR1 DFQATT, CDR2 SNEGSKA (reference sequence). The CDR3 sequence is 18 residues long. Here the CDR3 reads CSARDFPSGTGPTDTQYF. CDR3 sequence (DNA): TGCAGTGCTAGAGATTTTCCCAGCGGAACGGGACCCACAGATACGCAGTATTTT.

This chain joins TRBV7-3 and TRBJ2-7; 10 bases line up with TRBD2. The J call is in doubt because the DNA end fits TRBJ2-5 better. The CDR3 spans 16 residues. CDR1 SGHTA and CDR2 FQGTGA come from the germline V gene. CDR3 DNA: TGTGCCAGCAGCTTATCCTCATTAGCGGGAGGAGAGACCCAGTACTTC. Its protein is CASSLSSLAGGETQYF.

This clonotype was counted only a few times. The chain joins TRBV6-1 to TRBJ1-2; D remains unclear. CDR3 length: 15 amino acids. With 0 bases removed from V and 7 bases from J, the gap between germline ends came to 15 bases. Germline-derived CDR1 and CDR2 are MNHNS and SASEGT. This chain's CDR3 is CASSEALSPWGGYTF. CDR3 coding DNA: TGTGCCAGCAGTGAAGCTTTAAGCCCCTGGGGTGGCTACACCTTC.

V gene TRBV27 combines with J gene TRBJ2-3, with TRBD1 identical over 7 bases. Germline V gene lookup returns CDR1 MNHEY and CDR2 SMNVEV (reference sequence). V was clipped by 3 bases and J by 2 bases; unmatched bases: 8. CDR3 length: 16 amino acids. The CDR3, as DNA: TGTGCCAGCAGTTTCCTCCGGGACAGCATCACAGATACGCAGTATTTT. This gives the protein CASSFLRDSITDTQYF.

To note about this clonotype: A much bigger clone sits one base away, suggesting this may be a read error. V and J are TRBV28 and TRBJ2-4; D may correspond to TRBD1 or TRBD2 (5 bases each). Trimming cost V 11 bases and J 13 bases, with 30 bases left between them. Per germline, CDR1 MDHEN and CDR2 SYDVKM. The CDR3 runs 15 residues. The CDR3 is CACQALPGRFQEQYF. In DNA, the CDR3 is TGTGCCTGCCAGGCCCTTCCGGGACGTTTCCAAGAGCAGTACTTC. Complete variable domain (other parts from reference TRBV28 and TRBJ2-4): DVKVTQSSRYLVKRTGEKVFLECVQDMDHENMFWYRQDPGLGLRLIYFSYDVKMKEKGDIPEGYSVSREKKERFSLILESASTNQTSMYLCACQALPGRFQEQYFGAGTRLSVL.

This clonotype has at least ten counts. The chain recombines TRBV7-2 with TRBJ2-7, with unresolved D. Germline CDR1 is SGHTA and CDR2 is FQGNSA. Trimming took off 2 bases at V and 0 bases at J, with 11 bases between the two ends. CDR3 size: 15 residues. The CDR3 DNA is TGTGCCAGCAGCTTATCCACCCTAGGCTCCTACGAGCAGTACTTC. Protein product: CASSLSTLGSYEQYF.

This clonotype was picked up a small number of times. This chain links TRBV29-1 with TRBJ1-1; D might be TRBD1 (6 bases). CDR3 length equals 10 residues. The germline V and J ends were trimmed by 5 bases and 7 bases, with 8 bases remaining between them. Germline CDR1 and CDR2: SQVTM and ANQGSEA. The CDR3 protein is CSVKDSEAFF. In DNA form, the CDR3 reads TGCAGCGTTAAGGACAGTGAAGCTTTCTTT.

Ten or more counts support this clonotype. Since a much larger clone is just one base distant, this may be a read error. This chain connects TRBV10-3 to TRBJ2-5, with TRBD1 matching over 7 bases. V was clipped by 6 bases and J by 1 base; unmatched bases: 2. Germline CDR1 reads ENHRY; CDR2 reads SYGVKD. This CDR3 is built from 13 residues. CDR3 region: CAISRDSQETQYF. The DNA of the CDR3 is TGTGCCATCAGCCGGGACAGCCAAGAGACCCAGTACTTC.

The CDR3: CASIPVLTGGREKLFF. The CDR3, as DNA: TGTGCCAGCATCCCCGTACTGACAGGGGGAAGAGAAAAACTGTTTTTT. The chain combines TRBV3-1 with TRBJ1-4; 9 nucleotides match TRBD1. The CDR3 runs 16 residues. The germline CDR1 and CDR2 sequences are LGHDT and YNNKEL (reference sequence). V shed 7 bases and J 8 bases; nucleotides not matched to a gene: 14.

About this clonotype: A clone one base away is much larger, so this may be a read error. As the CDR3 is not closed by the conserved phenylalanine or tryptophan, this likely results from a read error. The chain is built from TRBV12-3 or TRBV12-4 and TRBJ1-4; a weak D match, TRBD1 (6 bases). This CDR3 comprises 14 residues. V lost 4 bases and J lost 12, with 18 bases in between. The CDR3 is CASSWGGGLTELFS. The CDR3 DNA reads TGTGCCAGCAGTTGGGGTGGGGGGCTGACGGAACTGTTTTCT.